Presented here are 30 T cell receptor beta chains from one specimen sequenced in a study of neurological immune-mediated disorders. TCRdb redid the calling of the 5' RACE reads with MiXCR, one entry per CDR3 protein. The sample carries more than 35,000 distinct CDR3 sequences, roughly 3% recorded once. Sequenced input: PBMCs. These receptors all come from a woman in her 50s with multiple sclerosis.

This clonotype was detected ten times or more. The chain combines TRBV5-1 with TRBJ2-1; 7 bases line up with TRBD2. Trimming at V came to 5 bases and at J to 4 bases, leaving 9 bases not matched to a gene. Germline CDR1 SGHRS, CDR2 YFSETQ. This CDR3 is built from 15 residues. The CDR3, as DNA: TGCGCCAGCAGGCGACCGGGAGGAAGTTACAATGAGCAGTTCTTC. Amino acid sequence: CASRRPGGSYNEQFF.

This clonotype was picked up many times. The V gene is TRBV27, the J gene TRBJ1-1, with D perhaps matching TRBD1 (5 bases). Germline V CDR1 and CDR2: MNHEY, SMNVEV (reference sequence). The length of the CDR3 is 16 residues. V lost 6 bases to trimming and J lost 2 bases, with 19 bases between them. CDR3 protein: CASSPILRAINTEAFF. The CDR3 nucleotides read TGTGCCAGCAGCCCAATCCTCAGGGCGATAAACACTGAAGCTTTCTTT.

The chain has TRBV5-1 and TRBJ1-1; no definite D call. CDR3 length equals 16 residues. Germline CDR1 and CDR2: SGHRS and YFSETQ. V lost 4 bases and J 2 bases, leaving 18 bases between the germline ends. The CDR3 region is CASSPDPGRTNTEAFF. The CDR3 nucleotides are TGCGCCAGCAGCCCAGATCCGGGTCGAACTAACACTGAAGCTTTCTTT.

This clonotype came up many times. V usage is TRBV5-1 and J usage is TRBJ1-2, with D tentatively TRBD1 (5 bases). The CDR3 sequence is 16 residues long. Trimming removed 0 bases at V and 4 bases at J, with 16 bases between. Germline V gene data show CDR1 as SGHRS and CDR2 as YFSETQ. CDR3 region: CASSLETGRYPYGYTF. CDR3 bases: TGCGCCAGCAGCTTGGAAACGGGACGGTATCCCTATGGCTACACCTTC. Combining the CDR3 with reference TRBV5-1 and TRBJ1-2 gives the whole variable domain KAGVTQTPRYLIKTRGQQVTLSCSPISGHRSVSWYQQTPGQGLQFLFEYFSETQRNKGNFPGRFSGRQFSNSRSEMNVSTLELGDSALYLCASSLETGRYPYGYTFGSGTRLTVV.

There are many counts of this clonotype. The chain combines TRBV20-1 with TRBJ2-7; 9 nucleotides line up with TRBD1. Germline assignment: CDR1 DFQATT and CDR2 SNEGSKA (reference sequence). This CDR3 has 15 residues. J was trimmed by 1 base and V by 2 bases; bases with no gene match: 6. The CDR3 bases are TGCAGTGCTAGACCGATAGACAGGGGGTCCTACGAGCAGTACTTC. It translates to CSARPIDRGSYEQYF.

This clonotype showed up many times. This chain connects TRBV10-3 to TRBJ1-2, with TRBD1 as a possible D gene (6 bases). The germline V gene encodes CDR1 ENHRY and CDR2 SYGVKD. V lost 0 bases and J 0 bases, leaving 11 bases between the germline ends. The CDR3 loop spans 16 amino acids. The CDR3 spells CAISESRTATNYGYTF. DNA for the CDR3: TGTGCCATCAGTGAGTCAAGGACAGCTACTAACTATGGCTACACCTTC.

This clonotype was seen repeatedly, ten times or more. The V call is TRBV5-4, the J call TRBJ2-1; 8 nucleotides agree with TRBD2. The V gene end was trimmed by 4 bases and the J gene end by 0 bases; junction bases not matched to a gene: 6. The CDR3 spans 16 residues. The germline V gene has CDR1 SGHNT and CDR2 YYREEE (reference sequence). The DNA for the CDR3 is TGTGCCAGCAGCATTGGACTAGCCTCCTCCTACAATGAGCAGTTCTTC. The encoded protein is CASSIGLASSYNEQFF.

DNA for the CDR3: TGTGCCACCAGTGATTCCGGGGCTAACTATGGCTACACCTTC. Protein: CATSDSGANYGYTF. The chain is built from TRBV24-1 and TRBJ1-2; D gene ambiguous. Looked up from germline, CDR1 is KGHDR and CDR2 is SFDVKD. CDR3 size: 14 residues. Trimming shortened V by 2 bases and J by 0 bases, and 6 bases separated the two germline ends.

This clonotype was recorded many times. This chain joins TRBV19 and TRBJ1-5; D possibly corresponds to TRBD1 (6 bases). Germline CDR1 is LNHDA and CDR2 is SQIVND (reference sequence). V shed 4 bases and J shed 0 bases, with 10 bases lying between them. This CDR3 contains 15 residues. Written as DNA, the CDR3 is TGTGCCAGTAGTACCAGGGGATCTAGCAATCAGCCCCAGCATTTT. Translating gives CASSTRGSSNQPQHF.

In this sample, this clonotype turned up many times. CDR3 region: CASSLDRSSYNEQFF. The DNA of the CDR3 is TGCGCCAGCAGCTTGGACAGGAGCTCCTACAATGAGCAGTTCTTC. This chain joins TRBV5-1 and TRBJ2-1, with D perhaps matching TRBD1 (5 bases). The V and J ends lost 0 bases and 0 bases respectively, with 7 bases between them. The CDR3 runs to 15 residues. Germline V gene data show CDR1 as SGHRS and CDR2 as YFSETQ. Looking up the rest from reference TRBV5-1 and TRBJ2-1 gives the full variable domain: KAGVTQTPRYLIKTRGQQVTLSCSPISGHRSVSWYQQTPGQGLQFLFEYFSETQRNKGNFPGRFSGRQFSNSRSEMNVSTLELGDSALYLCASSLDRSSYNEQFFGPGTRLTVL.

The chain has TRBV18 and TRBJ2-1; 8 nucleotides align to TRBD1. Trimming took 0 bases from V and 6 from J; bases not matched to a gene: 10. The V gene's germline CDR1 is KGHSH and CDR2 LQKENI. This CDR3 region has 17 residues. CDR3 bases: TGTGCCAGCTCACCACCCATGCATGGACAGGGTTTCAATGAGCAGTTCTTC. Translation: CASSPPMHGQGFNEQFF.

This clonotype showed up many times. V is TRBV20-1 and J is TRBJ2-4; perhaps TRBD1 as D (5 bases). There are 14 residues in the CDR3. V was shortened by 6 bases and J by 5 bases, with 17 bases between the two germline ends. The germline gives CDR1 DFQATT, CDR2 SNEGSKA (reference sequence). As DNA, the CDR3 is TGCAGTGCCGGCTGGGGCAATGTTGAAAACATTCAGTACTTC. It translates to CSAGWGNVENIQYF.

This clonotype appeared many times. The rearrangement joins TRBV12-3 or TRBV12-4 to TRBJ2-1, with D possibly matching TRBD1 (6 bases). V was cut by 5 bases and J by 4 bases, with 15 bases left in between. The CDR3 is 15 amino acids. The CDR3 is CASSPQGPRYNEQFF. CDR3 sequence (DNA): TGTGCCAGCAGTCCCCAGGGGCCCAGGTACAATGAGCAGTTCTTC.

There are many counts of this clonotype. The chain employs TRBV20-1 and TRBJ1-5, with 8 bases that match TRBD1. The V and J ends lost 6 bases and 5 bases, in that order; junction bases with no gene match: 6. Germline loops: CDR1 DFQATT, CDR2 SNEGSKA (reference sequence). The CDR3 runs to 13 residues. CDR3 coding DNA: TGCAGTGCCCGACAGGGGCCGTATCAGCCCCAGCATTTT. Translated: CSARQGPYQPQHF.

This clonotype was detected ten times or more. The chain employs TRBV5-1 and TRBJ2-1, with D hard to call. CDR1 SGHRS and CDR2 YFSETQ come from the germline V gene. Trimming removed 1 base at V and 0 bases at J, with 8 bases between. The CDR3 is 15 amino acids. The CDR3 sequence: CASSLIQSSYNEQFF. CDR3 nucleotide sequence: TGCGCCAGCAGCTTGATCCAAAGCTCCTACAATGAGCAGTTCTTC.

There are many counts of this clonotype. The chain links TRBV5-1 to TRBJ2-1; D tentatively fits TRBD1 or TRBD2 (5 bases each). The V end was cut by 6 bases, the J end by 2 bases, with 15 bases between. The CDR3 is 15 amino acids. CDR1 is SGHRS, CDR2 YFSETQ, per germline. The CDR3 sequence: CASNRDARTYNEQFF. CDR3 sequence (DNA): TGCGCCAGCAATCGGGACGCCAGAACCTACAATGAGCAGTTCTTC.

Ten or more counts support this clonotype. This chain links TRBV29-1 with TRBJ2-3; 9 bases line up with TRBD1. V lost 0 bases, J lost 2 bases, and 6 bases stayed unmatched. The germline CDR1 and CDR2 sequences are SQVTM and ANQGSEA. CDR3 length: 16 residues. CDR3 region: CSVEDPGTGSTDTQYF. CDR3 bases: TGCAGCGTTGAAGATCCTGGGACAGGGTCCACAGATACGCAGTATTTT.

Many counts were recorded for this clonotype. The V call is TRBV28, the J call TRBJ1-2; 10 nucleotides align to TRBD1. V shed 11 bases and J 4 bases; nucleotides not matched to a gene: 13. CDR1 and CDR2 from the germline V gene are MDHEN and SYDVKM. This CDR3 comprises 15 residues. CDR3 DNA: TGTGCCGGCCGGGGAAACGGACAGGGGGGCTATGGCTACACCTTC. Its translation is CAGRGNGQGGYGYTF.

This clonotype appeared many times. The CDR3 DNA reads as TGCAGTTCCGGGGCTGTCACAGATACGCAGTATTTT. Its protein is CSSGAVTDTQYF. The chain employs TRBV20-1 and TRBJ2-3; D may match TRBD1 or TRBD2 (5 bases each). The germline gives CDR1 DFQATT, CDR2 SNEGSKA (reference sequence). The CDR3 is 12 amino acids. Trimming removed 8 bases from V and 2 bases from J, with 11 bases in between.

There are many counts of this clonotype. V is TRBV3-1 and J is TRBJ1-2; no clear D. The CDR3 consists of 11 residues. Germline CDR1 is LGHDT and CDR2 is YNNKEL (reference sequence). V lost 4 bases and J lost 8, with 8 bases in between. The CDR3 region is CASSLQGGYTF. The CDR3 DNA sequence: TGTGCCAGCAGCCTGCAAGGAGGCTACACCTTC. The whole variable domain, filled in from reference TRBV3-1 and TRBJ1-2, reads DTAVSQTPKYLVTQMGNDKSIKCEQNLGHDTMYWYKQDSKKFLKIMFSYNNKELIINETVPNRFSPKSPDKAHLNLHINSLELGDSAVYFCASSLQGGYTFGSGTRLTVV.

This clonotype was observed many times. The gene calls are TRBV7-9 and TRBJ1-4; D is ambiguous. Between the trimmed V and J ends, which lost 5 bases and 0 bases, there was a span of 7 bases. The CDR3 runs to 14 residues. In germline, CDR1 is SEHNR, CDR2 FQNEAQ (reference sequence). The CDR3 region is CASSLVTTNEKLFF. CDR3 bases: TGTGCCAGCAGCCTCGTTACAACTAATGAAAAACTGTTTTTT.

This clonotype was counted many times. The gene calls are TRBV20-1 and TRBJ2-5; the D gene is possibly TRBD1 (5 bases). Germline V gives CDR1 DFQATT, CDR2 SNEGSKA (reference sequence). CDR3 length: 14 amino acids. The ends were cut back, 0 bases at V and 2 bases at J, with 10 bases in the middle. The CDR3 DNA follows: TGCAGTGCTAGAGATCGAAGGGGTCAAGAGACCCAGTACTTC. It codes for CSARDRRGQETQYF.

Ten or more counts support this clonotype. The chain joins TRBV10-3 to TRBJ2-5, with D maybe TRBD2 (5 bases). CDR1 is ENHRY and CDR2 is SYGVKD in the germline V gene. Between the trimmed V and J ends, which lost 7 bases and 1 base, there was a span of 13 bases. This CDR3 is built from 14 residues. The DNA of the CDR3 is TGTGCCATCAAAGACCCTAGCACCCAAGAGACCCAGTACTTC. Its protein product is CAIKDPSTQETQYF.

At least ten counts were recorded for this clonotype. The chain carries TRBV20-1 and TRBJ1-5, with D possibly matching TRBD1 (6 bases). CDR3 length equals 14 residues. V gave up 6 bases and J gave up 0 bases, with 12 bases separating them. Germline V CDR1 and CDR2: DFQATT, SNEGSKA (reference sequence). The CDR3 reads CSAKGDNSNQPQHF. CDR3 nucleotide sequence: TGCAGTGCCAAGGGGGACAATAGCAATCAGCCCCAGCATTTT.

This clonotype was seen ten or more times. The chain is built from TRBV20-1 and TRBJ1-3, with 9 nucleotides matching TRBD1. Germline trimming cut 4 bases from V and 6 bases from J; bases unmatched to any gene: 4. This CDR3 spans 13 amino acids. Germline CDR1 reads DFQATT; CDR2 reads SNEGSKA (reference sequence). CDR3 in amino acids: CSATTGGVNTIYF. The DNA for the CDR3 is TGCAGTGCTACGACAGGGGGAGTAAACACCATATATTTT.

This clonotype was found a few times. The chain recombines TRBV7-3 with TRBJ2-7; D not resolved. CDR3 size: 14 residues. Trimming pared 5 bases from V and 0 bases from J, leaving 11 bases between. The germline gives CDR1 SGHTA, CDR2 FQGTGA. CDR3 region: CASSRDKSSYEQYF. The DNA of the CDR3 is TGTGCCAGCAGCCGCGACAAGAGCTCCTACGAGCAGTACTTC. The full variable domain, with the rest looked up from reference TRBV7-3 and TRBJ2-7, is GAGVSQTPSNKVTEKGKYVELRCDPISGHTALYWYRQSLGQGPEFLIYFQGTGAADDSGLPNDRFFAVRPEGSVSTLKIQRTERGDSAVYLCASSRDKSSYEQYFGPGTRLTVT.

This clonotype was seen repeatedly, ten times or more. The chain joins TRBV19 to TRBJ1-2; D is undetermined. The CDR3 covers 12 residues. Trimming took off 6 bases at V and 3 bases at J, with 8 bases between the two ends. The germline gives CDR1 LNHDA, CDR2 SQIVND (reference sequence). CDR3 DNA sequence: TGTGCCAGTAGCCGGGGATACTATGGCTACACCTTC. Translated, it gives CASSRGYYGYTF.

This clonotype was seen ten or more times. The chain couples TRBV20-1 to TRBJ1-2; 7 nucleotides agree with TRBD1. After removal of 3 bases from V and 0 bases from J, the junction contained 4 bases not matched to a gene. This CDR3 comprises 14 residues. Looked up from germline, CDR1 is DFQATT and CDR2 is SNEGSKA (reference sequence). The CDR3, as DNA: TGCAGTGCTAGTCCCGGGACAGCTAACTATGGCTACACCTTC. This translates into CSASPGTANYGYTF.

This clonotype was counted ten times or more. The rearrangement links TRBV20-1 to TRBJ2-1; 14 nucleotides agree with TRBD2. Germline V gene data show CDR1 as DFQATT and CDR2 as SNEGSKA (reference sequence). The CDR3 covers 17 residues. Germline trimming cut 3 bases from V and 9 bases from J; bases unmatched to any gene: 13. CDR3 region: CSARPRLAGGPLSEQFF. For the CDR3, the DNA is TGCAGTGCTAGGCCAAGACTAGCGGGAGGGCCATTGAGTGAGCAGTTCTTC.

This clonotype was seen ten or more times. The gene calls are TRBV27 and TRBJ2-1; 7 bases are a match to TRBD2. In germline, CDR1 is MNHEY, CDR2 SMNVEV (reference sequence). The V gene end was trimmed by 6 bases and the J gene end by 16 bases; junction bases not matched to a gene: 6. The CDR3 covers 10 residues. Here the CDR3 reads CASRGLREFF. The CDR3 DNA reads TGTGCCAGCAGGGGACTACGAGAATTCTTC.